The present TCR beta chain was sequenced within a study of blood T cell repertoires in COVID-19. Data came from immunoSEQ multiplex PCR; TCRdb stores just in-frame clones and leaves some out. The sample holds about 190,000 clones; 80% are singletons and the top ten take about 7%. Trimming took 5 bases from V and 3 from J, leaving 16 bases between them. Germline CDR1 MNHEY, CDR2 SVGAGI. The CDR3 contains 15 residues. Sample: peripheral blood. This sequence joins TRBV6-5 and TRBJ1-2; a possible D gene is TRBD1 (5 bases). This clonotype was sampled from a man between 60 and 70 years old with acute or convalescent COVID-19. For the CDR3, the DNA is TGTGCCAGCAGTCCTGGTATGGGGGGGGACTATGGCTACACCTTC. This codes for CASSPGMGGDYGYTF.